This TCR beta chain was recorded in a study of PD-L1 blockade in urothelial cancer. This clone came up a few times. The assay was immunoSEQ multiplex PCR, and TCRdb's table has in-frame clones only and misses some. The top ten hold around 1.7% of the sample, which has 98,000 or so clones, around 89% seen once. V lost 7 bases, J lost 3 bases, and 15 bases lay in between. The V gene's germline CDR1 is SGHTA and CDR2 FQGNSA. The CDR3 is 14 amino acids. Time point here: pretreatment peripheral blood. Source: PBMCs, taken around atezolizumab (anti-PD-L1) treatment. This clonotype was obtained from a man in his sixties with urothelial cancer. The chain joins TRBV7-2 to TRBJ1-1; maybe TRBD1 (6 bases). DNA of the CDR3: TGTGCCAGCACCTCTAGGGGGTGGGACACTGAAGCTTTCTTT. It yields the protein CASTSRGWDTEAFF.